The 4 T cell receptor beta chains below come from one sample, sequenced in a study of T-cell reconstitution after alpha-beta-depleted transplantation in children. Molecular barcoding with unique molecular identifiers was used for the TCRbeta library. One entry per CDR3 protein results from TCRdb running MiXCR on the PCR reads. The sample holds about 110,000 distinct CDR3 sequences, 10% seen once. Material: PBMCs from the stem cell graft donor, obtained from the stem cell graft. These receptors were collected from a human donor who donated a stem cell graft to a child with acute lymphoblastic leukemia.

In this sample, this clonotype is medium-sized. The J gene is TRBJ1-6, the V gene TRBV27, with D possibly being TRBD1 (5 bases). The germline V gene has CDR1 MNHEY and CDR2 SMNVEV (reference sequence). The CDR3 spans 15 residues. The V end lost 4 bases, the J end lost 7 bases, and 14 bases lay between the germline ends. In nucleotides, the CDR3 is TGTGCCAGCAGTTCCCAGAGGGACGGGAATTCACCCCTCCACTTT. It specifies CASSSQRDGNSPLHF.

This clonotype showed up many times. The chain uses TRBV10-3 and TRBJ2-1, with 12 bases lining up with TRBD2. Germline-derived CDR1 and CDR2 are ENHRY and SYGVKD. V dropped 4 bases and J dropped 8; count of bases not matched to a gene: 15. CDR3 length: 18 residues. CDR3 sequence reads: CAISGASGRATVTDEQFF. The CDR3 DNA follows: TGTGCCATCAGTGGGGCTAGCGGGAGGGCCACTGTTACGGATGAGCAGTTCTTC.

The chain links TRBV28 to TRBJ1-1; D ambiguous. This CDR3 region has 12 residues. Per germline, CDR1 MDHEN and CDR2 SYDVKM. The V gene lost 6 bases and the J gene lost 1 base, with 6 bases spanning the gap. Here the CDR3 DNA reads TGTGCCAGCAGCGGTCGGAACACTGAAGCTTTCTTT. This codes for CASSGRNTEAFF. Filled out from reference TRBV28 and TRBJ1-1, the complete variable domain reads DVKVTQSSRYLVKRTGEKVFLECVQDMDHENMFWYRQDPGLGLRLIYFSYDVKMKEKGDIPEGYSVSREKKERFSLILESASTNQTSMYLCASSGRNTEAFFGQGTRLTVV.

This clonotype has a count of ten or more. The rearrangement links TRBV9 to TRBJ1-6; TRBD1 agrees at 10 bases. The CDR3 has 18 residues. With 3 bases clipped from V and 10 bases from J, the junction kept 16 bases outside the gene matches. Germline CDR1 is SGDLS and CDR2 is YYNGEE. DNA for the CDR3: TGTGCCAGCAGCGAGTCAGGGACAGGGGCCCGGGCGGGGTCACCCCTCCACTTT. Its protein product is CASSESGTGARAGSPLHF.